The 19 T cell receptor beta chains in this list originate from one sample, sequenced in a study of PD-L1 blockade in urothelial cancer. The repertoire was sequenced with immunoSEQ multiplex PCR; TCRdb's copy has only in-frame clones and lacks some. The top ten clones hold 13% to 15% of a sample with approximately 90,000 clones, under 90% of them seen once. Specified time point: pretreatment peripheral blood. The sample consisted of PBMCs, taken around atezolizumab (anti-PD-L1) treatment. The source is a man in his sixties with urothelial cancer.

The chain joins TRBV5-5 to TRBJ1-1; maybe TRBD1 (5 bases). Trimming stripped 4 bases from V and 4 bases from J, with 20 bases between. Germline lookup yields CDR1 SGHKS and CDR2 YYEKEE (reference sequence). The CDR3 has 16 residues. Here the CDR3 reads CASSPLQLTELTEAFF. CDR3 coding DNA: TGTGCCAGCAGCCCCCTACAATTGACAGAACTCACTGAAGCTTTCTTT.

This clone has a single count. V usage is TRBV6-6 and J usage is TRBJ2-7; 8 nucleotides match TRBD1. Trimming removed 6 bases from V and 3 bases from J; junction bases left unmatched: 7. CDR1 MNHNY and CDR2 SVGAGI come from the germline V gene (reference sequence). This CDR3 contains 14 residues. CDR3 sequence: CASRNGQGGYEQYF. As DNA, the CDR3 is TGTGCCAGCAGAAATGGACAGGGTGGCTACGAGCAGTACTTC.

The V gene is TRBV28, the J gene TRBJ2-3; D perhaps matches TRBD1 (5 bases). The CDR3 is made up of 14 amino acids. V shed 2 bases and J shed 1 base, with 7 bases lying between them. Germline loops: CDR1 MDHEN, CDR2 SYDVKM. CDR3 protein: CASSLGQGTDTQYF. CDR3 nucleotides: TGTGCCAGCAGTTTAGGACAAGGCACAGATACGCAGTATTTT.

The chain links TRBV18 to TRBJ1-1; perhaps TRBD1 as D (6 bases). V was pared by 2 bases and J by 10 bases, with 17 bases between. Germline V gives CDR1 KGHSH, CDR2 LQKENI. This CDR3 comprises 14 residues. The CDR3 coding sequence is TGTGCCAGCTCACCAATTCGAGGCTTAGGGGGAGCTTTCTTT. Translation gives CASSPIRGLGGAFF.

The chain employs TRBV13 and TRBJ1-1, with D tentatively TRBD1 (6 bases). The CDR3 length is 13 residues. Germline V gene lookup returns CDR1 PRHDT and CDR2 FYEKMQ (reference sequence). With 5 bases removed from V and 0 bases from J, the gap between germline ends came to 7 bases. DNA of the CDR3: TGTGCCAGCAGCCGACAGGTGAACACTGAAGCTTTCTTT. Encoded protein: CASSRQVNTEAFF.

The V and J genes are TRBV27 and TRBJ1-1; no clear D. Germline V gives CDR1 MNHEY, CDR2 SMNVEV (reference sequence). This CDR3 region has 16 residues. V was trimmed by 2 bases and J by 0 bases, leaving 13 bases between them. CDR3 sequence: CASSLRGGVLNTEAFF. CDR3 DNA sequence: TGTGCCAGCAGTTTACGTGGAGGAGTTCTGAACACTGAAGCTTTCTTT.

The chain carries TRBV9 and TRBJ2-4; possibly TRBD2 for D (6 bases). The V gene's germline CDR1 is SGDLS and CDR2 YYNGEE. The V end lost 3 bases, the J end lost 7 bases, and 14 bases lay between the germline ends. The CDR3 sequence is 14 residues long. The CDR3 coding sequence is TGTGCCAGCAGCGAATCTAGCGTTGGGAACATTCAGTACTTC. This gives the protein CASSESSVGNIQYF. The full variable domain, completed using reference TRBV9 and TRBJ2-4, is DSGVTQTPKHLITATGQRVTLRCSPRSGDLSVYWYQQSLDQGLQFLIQYYNGEERAKGNILERFSAQQFPDLHSELNLSSLELGDSALYFCASSESSVGNIQYFGAGTRLSVL.

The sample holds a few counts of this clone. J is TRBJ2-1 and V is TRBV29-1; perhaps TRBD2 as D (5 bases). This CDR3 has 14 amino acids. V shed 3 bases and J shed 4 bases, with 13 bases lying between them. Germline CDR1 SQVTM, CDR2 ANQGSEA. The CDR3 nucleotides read TGCAGCGTTGATCAGAGCGGTACGTACAATGAGCAGTTCTTC. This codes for CSVDQSGTYNEQFF.

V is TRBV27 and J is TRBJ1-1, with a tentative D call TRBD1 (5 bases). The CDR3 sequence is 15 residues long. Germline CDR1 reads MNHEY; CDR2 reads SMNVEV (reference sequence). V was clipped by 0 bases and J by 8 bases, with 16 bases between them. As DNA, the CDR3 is TGTGCCAGCAGTTTATCTAGGGGTCTAACCCCAGAAGCTTTCTTT. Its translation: CASSLSRGLTPEAFF.

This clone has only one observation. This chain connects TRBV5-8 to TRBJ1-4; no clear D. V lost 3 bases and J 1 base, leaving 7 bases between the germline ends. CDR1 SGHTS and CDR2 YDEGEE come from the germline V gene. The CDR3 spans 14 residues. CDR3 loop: CASSSGGTNEKLFF. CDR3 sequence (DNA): TGTGCCAGCAGCTCAGGTGGAACTAATGAAAAACTGTTTTTT.

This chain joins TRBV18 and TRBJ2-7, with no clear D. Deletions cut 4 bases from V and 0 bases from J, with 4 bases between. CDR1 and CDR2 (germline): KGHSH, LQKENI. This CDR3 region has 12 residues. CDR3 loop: CASSRASYEQYF. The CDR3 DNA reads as TGTGCCAGCTCACGGGCCTCCTACGAGCAGTACTTC.

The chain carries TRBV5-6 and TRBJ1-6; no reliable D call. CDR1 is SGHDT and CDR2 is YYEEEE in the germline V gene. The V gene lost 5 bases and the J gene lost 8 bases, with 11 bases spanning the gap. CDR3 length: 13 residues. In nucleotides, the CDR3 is TGTGCCAGCAGACTCCGGGTGGATTCACCCCTCCACTTT. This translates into CASRLRVDSPLHF. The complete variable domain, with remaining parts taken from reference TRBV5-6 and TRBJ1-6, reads DAGVTQSPTHLIKTRGQQVTLRCSPKSGHDTVSWYQQALGQGPQFIFQYYEEEERQRGNFPDRFSGHQFPNYSSELNVNALLLGDSALYLCASRLRVDSPLHFGNGTRLTVT.

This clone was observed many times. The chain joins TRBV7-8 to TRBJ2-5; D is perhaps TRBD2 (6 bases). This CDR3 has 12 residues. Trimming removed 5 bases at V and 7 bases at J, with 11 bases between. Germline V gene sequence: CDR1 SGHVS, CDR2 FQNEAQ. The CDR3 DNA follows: TGTGCCAGCAGCCCGCGGCGGGGGACCCAGTACTTC. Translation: CASSPRRGTQYF.

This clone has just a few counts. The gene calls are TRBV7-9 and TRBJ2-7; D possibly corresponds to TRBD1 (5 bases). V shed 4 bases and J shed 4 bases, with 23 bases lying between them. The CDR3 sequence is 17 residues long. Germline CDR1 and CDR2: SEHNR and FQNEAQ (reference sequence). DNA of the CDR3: TGTGCCAGCAGCTGGACACTTTGGGGTTTTATGAAGTACGAGCAGTACTTC. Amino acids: CASSWTLWGFMKYEQYF.

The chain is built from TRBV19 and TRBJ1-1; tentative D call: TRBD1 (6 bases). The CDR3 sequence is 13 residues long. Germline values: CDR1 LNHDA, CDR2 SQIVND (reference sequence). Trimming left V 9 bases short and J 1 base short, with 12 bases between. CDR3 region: CASSRGGNTEAFF. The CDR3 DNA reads TGTGCCAGCTCTCGAGGGGGGAACACTGAAGCTTTCTTT.

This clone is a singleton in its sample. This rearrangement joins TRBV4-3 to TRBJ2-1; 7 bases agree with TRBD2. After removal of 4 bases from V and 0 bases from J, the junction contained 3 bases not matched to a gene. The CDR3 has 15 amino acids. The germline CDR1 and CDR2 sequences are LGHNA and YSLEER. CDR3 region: CASSPGGNSYNEQFF. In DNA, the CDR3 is TGCGCCAGCAGCCCCGGGGGGAACTCCTACAATGAGCAGTTCTTC.

The CDR3 sequence: CASSSGSSNQPQHF. CDR3 nucleotides: TGCGCCAGCAGTTCGGGTAGTAGCAATCAGCCCCAGCATTTT. The V gene is TRBV23-1, the J gene TRBJ1-5; D remains unclear. TRBV23-1 is labeled an ORF, and its function is uncertain. This CDR3 is 14 amino acids long. V was trimmed by 5 bases and J by 0 bases, leaving 8 bases between them.

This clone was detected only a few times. The CDR3, as DNA: TGCACCAGCAGCCAGCTGGGCTCGTCTGGGGAGCAGTACTTC. Translation: CTSSQLGSSGEQYF. This chain uses TRBV1 with TRBJ2-7; the D call in the table, TRBD1, was not verified against the DNA. TRBV1 is shown as a pseudogene. The CDR3 contains 14 residues.

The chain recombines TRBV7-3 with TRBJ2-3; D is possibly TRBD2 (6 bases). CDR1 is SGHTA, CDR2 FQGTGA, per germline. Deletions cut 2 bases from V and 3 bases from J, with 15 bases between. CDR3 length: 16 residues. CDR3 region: CASSLSGGVITDTQYF. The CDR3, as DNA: TGTGCCAGCAGCTTATCAGGAGGGGTTATAACAGATACGCAGTATTTT.